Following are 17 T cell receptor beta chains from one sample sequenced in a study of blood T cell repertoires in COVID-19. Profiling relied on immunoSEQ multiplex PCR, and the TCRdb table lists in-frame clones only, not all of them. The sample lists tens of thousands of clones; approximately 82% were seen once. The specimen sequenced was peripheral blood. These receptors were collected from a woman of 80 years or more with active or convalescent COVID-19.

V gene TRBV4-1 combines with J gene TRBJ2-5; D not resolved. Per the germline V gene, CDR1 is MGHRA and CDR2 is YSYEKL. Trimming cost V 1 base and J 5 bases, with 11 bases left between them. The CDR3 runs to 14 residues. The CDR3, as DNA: TGCGCCAGCAGCCAAGTGATTAGTTTTGAGACCCAGTACTTC. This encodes CASSQVISFETQYF.

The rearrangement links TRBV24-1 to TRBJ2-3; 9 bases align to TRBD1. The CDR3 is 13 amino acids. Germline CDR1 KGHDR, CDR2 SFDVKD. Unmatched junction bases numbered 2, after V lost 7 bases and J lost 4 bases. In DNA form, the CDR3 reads TGTGCCACCAGGAGACAGGGGGCAGATACGCAGTATTTT. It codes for CATRRQGADTQYF.

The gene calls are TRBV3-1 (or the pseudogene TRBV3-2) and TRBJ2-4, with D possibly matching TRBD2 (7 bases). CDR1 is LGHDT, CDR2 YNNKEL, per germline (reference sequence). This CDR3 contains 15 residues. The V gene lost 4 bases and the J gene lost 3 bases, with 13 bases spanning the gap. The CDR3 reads CASSLRGGGKNIQYF. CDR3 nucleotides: TGTGCCAGCAGCCTAAGAGGGGGGGGCAAAAACATTCAGTACTTC.

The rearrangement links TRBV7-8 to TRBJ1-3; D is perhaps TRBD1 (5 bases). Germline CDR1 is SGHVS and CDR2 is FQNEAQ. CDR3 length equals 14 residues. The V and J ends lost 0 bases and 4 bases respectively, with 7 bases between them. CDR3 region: CASSLAEGGNTIYF. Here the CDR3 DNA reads TGTGCCAGCAGCTTAGCGGAGGGGGGAAACACCATATATTTT.

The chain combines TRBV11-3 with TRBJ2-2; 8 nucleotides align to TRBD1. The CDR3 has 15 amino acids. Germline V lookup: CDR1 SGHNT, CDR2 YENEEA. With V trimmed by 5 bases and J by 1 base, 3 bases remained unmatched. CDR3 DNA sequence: TGTGCCAGCAGCCCCGGGACAGGGAACACCGGGGAGCTGTTTTTT. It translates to CASSPGTGNTGELFF.

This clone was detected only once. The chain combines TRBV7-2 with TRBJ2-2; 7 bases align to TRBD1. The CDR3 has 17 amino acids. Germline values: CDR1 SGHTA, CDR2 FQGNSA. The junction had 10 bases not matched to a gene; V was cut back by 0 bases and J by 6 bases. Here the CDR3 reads CASSLAQGVWQSGELFF. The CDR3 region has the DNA TGTGCCAGCAGCTTAGCGCAGGGGGTTTGGCAGTCCGGGGAGCTGTTTTTT.

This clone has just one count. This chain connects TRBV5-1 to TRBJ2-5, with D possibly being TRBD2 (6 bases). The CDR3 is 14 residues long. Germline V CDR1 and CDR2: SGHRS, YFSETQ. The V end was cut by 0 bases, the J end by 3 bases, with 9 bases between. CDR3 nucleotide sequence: TGCGCCAGCAGCTTGGGGACTAATAAAGAGACCCAGTACTTC. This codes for CASSLGTNKETQYF.

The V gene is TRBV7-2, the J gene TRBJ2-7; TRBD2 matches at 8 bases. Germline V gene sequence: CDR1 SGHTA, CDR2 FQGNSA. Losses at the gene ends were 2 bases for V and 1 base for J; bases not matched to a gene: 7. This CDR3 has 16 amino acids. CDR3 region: CASSLFASGLSYEQYF. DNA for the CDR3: TGTGCCAGCAGCTTATTCGCTAGCGGGCTTTCCTACGAGCAGTACTTC.

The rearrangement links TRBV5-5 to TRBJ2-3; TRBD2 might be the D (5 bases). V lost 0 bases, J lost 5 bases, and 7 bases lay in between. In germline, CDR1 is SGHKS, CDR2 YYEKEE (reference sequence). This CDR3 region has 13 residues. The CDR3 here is CASSLERGDTQYF. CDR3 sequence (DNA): TGTGCCAGCAGCTTGGAACGGGGAGATACGCAGTATTTT.

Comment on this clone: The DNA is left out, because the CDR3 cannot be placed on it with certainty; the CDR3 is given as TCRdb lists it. The CDR3 loop reads CAFGTGAQSF. The V call is TRBV30, the J call TRBJ1-2; TRBD1, the table's D call, was not compared with the DNA. Germline V gene lookup returns CDR1 GTSNPN and CDR2 SVGIG (reference sequence). The CDR3 spans 10 residues, counting both ends.

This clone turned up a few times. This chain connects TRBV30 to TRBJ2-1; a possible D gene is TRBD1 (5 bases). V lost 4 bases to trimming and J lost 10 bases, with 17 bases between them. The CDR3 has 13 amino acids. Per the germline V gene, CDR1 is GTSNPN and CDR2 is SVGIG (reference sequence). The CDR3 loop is CAWTGQGLSEQFF. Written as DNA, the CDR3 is TGTGCCTGGACTGGGCAGGGTTTATCCGAGCAGTTCTTC.

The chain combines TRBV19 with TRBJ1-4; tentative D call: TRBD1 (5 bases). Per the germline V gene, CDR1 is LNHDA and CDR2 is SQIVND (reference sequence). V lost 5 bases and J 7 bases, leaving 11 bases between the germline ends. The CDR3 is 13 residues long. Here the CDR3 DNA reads TGTGCCAGTAGTTTCCAGGGAAGTGAAAAACTGTTTTTT. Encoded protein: CASSFQGSEKLFF.

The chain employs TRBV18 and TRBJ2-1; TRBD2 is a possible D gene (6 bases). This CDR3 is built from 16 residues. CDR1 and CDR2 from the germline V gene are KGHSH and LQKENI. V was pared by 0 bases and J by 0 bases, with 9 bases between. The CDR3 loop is CASSPPQGGSYNEQFF. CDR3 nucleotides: TGTGCCAGCTCACCACCGCAGGGAGGCTCCTACAATGAGCAGTTCTTC.

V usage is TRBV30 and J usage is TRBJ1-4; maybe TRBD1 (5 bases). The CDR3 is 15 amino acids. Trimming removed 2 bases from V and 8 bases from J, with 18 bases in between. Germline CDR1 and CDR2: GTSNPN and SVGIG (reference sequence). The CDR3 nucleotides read TGTGCCTGGAGTCCTGAGAGCAGGGAAGGGGAAAAACTGTTTTTT. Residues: CAWSPESREGEKLFF.

DNA for the CDR3: TGCGCCAGCAGTGTGCCCGGGACTAGTACCTACGAGCAGTACTTC. Amino acids: CASSVPGTSTYEQYF. The chain recombines TRBV10-1 with TRBJ2-7; 8 nucleotides align to TRBD2. V was pared by 4 bases and J by 2 bases, with 7 bases of the junction left unmatched. This CDR3 has 15 residues. Germline CDR1 WNHNN, CDR2 SYGVQD (reference sequence).

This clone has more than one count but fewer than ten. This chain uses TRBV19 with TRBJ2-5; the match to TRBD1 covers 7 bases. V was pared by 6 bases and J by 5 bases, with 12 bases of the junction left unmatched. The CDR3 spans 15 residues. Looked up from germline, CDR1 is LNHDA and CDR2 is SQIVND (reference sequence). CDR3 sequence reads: CASSRTGFVWETQYF. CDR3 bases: TGTGCCAGTAGCCGGACAGGCTTTGTTTGGGAGACCCAGTACTTC.

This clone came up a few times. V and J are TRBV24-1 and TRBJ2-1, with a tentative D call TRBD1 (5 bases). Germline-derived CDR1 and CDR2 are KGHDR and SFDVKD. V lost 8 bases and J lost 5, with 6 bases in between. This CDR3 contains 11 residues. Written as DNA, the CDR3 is TGTGCCACCAACAGGAACAATGAGCAGTTCTTC. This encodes CATNRNNEQFF.